These 16 T cell receptor beta chains were all obtained from the same sample, sequenced in a study of T-cell reconstitution after alpha-beta-depleted transplantation in children. The authors prepared the TCRbeta library with unique molecular identifiers. Each CDR3 protein is one row after TCRdb ran MiXCR on the PCR reads. Here the sample spans about 610,000 distinct CDR3 sequences, 20% to 30% being singletons. The source material was PBMCs, sampled before TCRalphabeta/CD19-depleted stem cell transplant. All receptors derive from a boy younger than two with Wiskott-Aldrich syndrome, due to receive a stem cell transplant.

This chain links TRBV4-1 with TRBJ2-2, with TRBD1 as a possible D gene (6 bases). Germline assignment: CDR1 MGHRA and CDR2 YSYEKL. The CDR3 totals 16 residues. V shed 5 bases and J shed 4 bases, with 17 bases lying between them. CDR3 sequence (DNA): TGCGCCAGCAGCAACAGGGTCGGCCTTAGCACCGGGGAGCTGTTTTTT. This gives the protein CASSNRVGLSTGELFF.

The rearrangement joins TRBV19 to TRBJ1-1; no clear D. From germline, CDR1 is LNHDA and CDR2 SQIVND (reference sequence). This CDR3 contains 18 residues. Trimming cost V 0 bases and J 0 bases, with 17 bases left between them. The CDR3 DNA reads TGTGCCAGTAGTATAGATCGCGGTACGCTTCTTTTGAACACTGAAGCTTTCTTT. This gives the protein CASSIDRGTLLLNTEAFF.

V is TRBV5-1 and J is TRBJ1-1; D unresolved. In germline, CDR1 is SGHRS, CDR2 YFSETQ. Deletions cut 0 bases from V and 3 bases from J, with 9 bases between. The CDR3 is 14 residues long. The CDR3 sequence: CASSLGSGDTEAFF. CDR3 coding DNA: TGCGCCAGCAGCTTGGGGAGTGGGGACACTGAAGCTTTCTTT. The variable domain in full, completed from reference TRBV5-1 and TRBJ1-1, reads KAGVTQTPRYLIKTRGQQVTLSCSPISGHRSVSWYQQTPGQGLQFLFEYFSETQRNKGNFPGRFSGRQFSNSRSEMNVSTLELGDSALYLCASSLGSGDTEAFFGQGTRLTVV.

The chain recombines TRBV12-3 or TRBV12-4 with TRBJ2-4; D may correspond to TRBD1 or TRBD2 (5 bases each). The V and J ends lost 6 bases and 0 bases respectively, with 6 bases between them. The CDR3 runs 13 residues. As DNA, the CDR3 is TGTGCCAGCAGGGGGGTAGCCAAAAACATTCAGTACTTC. This gives the protein CASRGVAKNIQYF.

This clonotype was seen more than once but under ten times. This rearrangement joins TRBV5-1 to TRBJ1-1, with a weak D call TRBD1 (6 bases). This CDR3 contains 13 residues. V was shortened by 6 bases and J by 7 bases, with 16 bases between the two germline ends. CDR1 SGHRS and CDR2 YFSETQ come from the germline V gene. The CDR3 loop reads CASNKLTGYEAFF. The CDR3 DNA reads TGCGCCAGCAACAAGTTGACAGGCTATGAAGCTTTCTTT.

The chain is built from TRBV30 and TRBJ1-3, with D possibly being TRBD1 (6 bases). The V and J ends lost 5 bases and 4 bases respectively, with 12 bases between them. Looked up from germline, CDR1 is GTSNPN and CDR2 is SVGIG (reference sequence). The CDR3 is 13 amino acids. The CDR3 DNA reads TGTGCCTGGGGGACAAGATTAGGAAACACCATATATTTT. This codes for CAWGTRLGNTIYF.

This chain links TRBV29-1 with TRBJ2-1; tentative D call: TRBD2 (6 bases). Germline V gives CDR1 SQVTM, CDR2 ANQGSEA. V lost 8 bases, J lost 7 bases, and 15 bases lay in between. This CDR3 is built from 12 residues. CDR3 DNA sequence: TGCAGCCAGGCGGAGCGGGTGAATGAGCAGTTCTTC. It specifies CSQAERVNEQFF.

At least ten counts were recorded for this clonotype. Mismatch with germline at one junction end may stem from a read error. This chain connects TRBV5-1 to TRBJ2-1; 10 nucleotides agree with TRBD2. CDR3 length: 15 amino acids. Germline-derived CDR1 and CDR2 are SGHRS and YFSETQ. Here the CDR3 DNA reads TGTGCCAGCAGCTTAGCGGGAGGACTGTACAATGAGCAGTTCTTC. This translates into CASSLAGGLYNEQFF.

This clonotype has only a few counts. This rearrangement joins TRBV6-1 to TRBJ2-1; D may be TRBD1 (6 bases). This CDR3 is built from 15 residues. Germline V gives CDR1 MNHNS, CDR2 SASEGT. V lost 5 bases, J lost 0 bases, and 11 bases lay in between. DNA of the CDR3: TGTGCCAGCAGTATAAACAGGGACTCCTACAATGAGCAGTTCTTC. It specifies CASSINRDSYNEQFF.

This clonotype appeared a few times. The chain links TRBV7-3 to TRBJ2-3, with 9 bases identical to TRBD2. Germline V gene sequence: CDR1 SGHTA, CDR2 FQGTGA. Trimming at V came to 5 bases and at J to 4 bases, leaving 10 bases not matched to a gene. This CDR3 contains 16 residues. CDR3 region: CASSPDSGRIADTQYF. CDR3 nucleotides: TGTGCCAGCAGCCCCGATAGCGGGAGAATCGCAGATACGCAGTATTTT.

V is TRBV5-6 and J is TRBJ2-3; a weak D match, TRBD1 (5 bases). The CDR3 contains 13 residues. In germline, CDR1 is SGHDT, CDR2 YYEEEE. The ends were cut back, 6 bases at V and 1 base at J, with 9 bases in the middle. The CDR3, as DNA: TGTGCCAGCACAATAGGGGGCACAGATACGCAGTATTTT. Translated: CASTIGGTDTQYF.

The chain couples TRBV10-3 to TRBJ2-5, with D tentatively TRBD2 (5 bases). The germline V and J ends were trimmed by 0 bases and 2 bases, with 10 bases remaining between them. CDR1 ENHRY and CDR2 SYGVKD come from the germline V gene. The CDR3 covers 15 residues. As DNA, the CDR3 is TGTGCCATCAGTGAGTCGACTACCGAACAAGAGACCCAGTACTTC. Protein product: CAISESTTEQETQYF.

At least ten counts were recorded for this clonotype. The chain combines TRBV5-1 with TRBJ2-3; TRBD2 matches at 12 bases. The junction had 7 bases not matched to a gene; V was cut back by 3 bases and J by 5 bases. The length of the CDR3 is 16 residues. CDR1 and CDR2 from the germline V gene are SGHRS and YFSETQ. The CDR3 protein is CASSSTTSGSRDTQYF. In DNA form, the CDR3 reads TGCGCCAGCAGCTCAACGACTAGCGGGAGTAGAGATACGCAGTATTTT. Full variable domain (missing parts from reference TRBV5-1 and TRBJ2-3): KAGVTQTPRYLIKTRGQQVTLSCSPISGHRSVSWYQQTPGQGLQFLFEYFSETQRNKGNFPGRFSGRQFSNSRSEMNVSTLELGDSALYLCASSSTTSGSRDTQYFGPGTRLTVL.

The V call is TRBV10-2, the J call TRBJ1-6, with TRBD1 matching 10 bases. CDR1 is WSHSY, CDR2 SAAADI, per germline. The V and J ends lost 7 bases and 8 bases, in that order; junction bases with no gene match: 2. This CDR3 has 13 amino acids. The CDR3 DNA reads TGCGCCAGCAAGGACAGGGGGGATTCACCCCTCCACTTT. It encodes CASKDRGDSPLHF.

The chain uses TRBV5-1 and TRBJ2-7, with D maybe TRBD2 (6 bases). This CDR3 is 15 amino acids long. Trimming took 0 bases from V and 3 from J, leaving 13 bases between them. Germline CDR1 is SGHRS and CDR2 is YFSETQ. The CDR3 DNA is TGCGCCAGCAGCTTGGCCGGGCGGGACCTCTACGAGCAGTACTTC. Its translation: CASSLAGRDLYEQYF. The variable domain in full, with the rest retrieved from reference TRBV5-1 and TRBJ2-7, is KAGVTQTPRYLIKTRGQQVTLSCSPISGHRSVSWYQQTPGQGLQFLFEYFSETQRNKGNFPGRFSGRQFSNSRSEMNVSTLELGDSALYLCASSLAGRDLYEQYFGPGTRLTVT.

V gene TRBV30 combines with J gene TRBJ2-1, with 7 nucleotides matching TRBD2. The CDR3 is 15 residues long. Germline CDR1 is GTSNPN and CDR2 is SVGIG (reference sequence). The V segment lost 2 bases and the J segment 6 bases; nucleotides outside the gene matches: 10. The CDR3 here is CAWSHLAGIGNEQFF. DNA for the CDR3: TGTGCCTGGAGTCATTTAGCGGGCATTGGCAATGAGCAGTTCTTC.